The clone carrying this T cell receptor (beta chain) occurred once. This sample was taken from a study of shared clonotypes between healthy human individuals. The length of the CDR3 is 17 residues. J lost 4 bases, V lost 6 bases, and 17 bases had no gene match. Germline V lookup: CDR1 LNHDA, CDR2 SQIVND (reference sequence). Clones were read by immunoSEQ multiplex PCR, and TCRdb kept only the in-frame ones, dropping some. The table lists 2 million to 2.5 million clones, 85% to 95% of them singletons. Sequencing was done on a sample of naive CD4+ T cells sorted from blood. The subset denotes: CD45RA+ positively selected. This sequence was found in a man between 18 and 35 years old in good health. The V call is TRBV19, the J call TRBJ1-1; 7 bases align to TRBD1. CDR3 amino acids: CASSPLRGFDLPTEAFF. CDR3 bases: TGTGCCAGTAGCCCCCTCAGGGGGTTTGACCTACCCACTGAAGCTTTCTTT.